A selection of T cell receptor beta chains follows, all from one sample in a study of vaccination and CD4 T cells after COVID-19. No antigen is known for these receptors. Using its own MiXCR run on the PCR reads, TCRdb lists one record per CDR3 protein. The table lists 12,000 to 15,000 distinct CDR3 sequences, about 35% of them singletons, with roughly a third in the top ten. Sequencing was done on a sample of cultured CD4+ T cells from blood. These receptors came from a human donor with COVID-19. CDR3s leave out the opening cysteine and the closing phenylalanine or tryptophan.

V gene | CDR3 protein
TRBV9 | ASSVRESNYGYT
TRBV7-8 | ASSLGHRDYEQY
TRBV2 | ASQGVGNIQY
TRBV24-1 | ATQRGTTGELF
TRBV18 | ASSPLAGGRNEQY
TRBV5-1 | ASSLVGVSSYNEQF
TRBV5-1 | ASSFGQYEQY
TRBV24-1 | APDRRFGNTIY
TRBV7-9 | ASSLSRTEAF
TRBV5-1 | ASRQTGDSYEQY
TRBV9 | ASSVGGGGDTQY
TRBV28 | ASRAGDRLLQPQH
TRBV11-2 | ASVRRGGQGASNTEAF
TRBV5-1 | ASSLAGTGGETQY
TRBV6-2/TRBV6-3 | ASSFGGGFSGVALKESQY
TRBV7-8 | ASSLALKTYEQY
TRBV19 | ASSTHDRDIYGYT
TRBV6-1 | ASSRDPALRGYT
TRBV7-8 | ASSGEPTGRNTGELF
TRBV11-3 | ASSPGGGPLNEQF
TRBV7-2 | ASSLYRVNEQF
TRBV7-2 | ASSPRQGRAF
TRBV6-1 | ASSERGGTVYGYT
TRBV18 | ASSRLTGVTSPPWAF
TRBV6-1 | ASSDGTGPSYEQY
TRBV5-4 | ASSFPSSNYGYT
TRBV12-3/TRBV12-4 | ASSLGEKLF
TRBV7-9 | ASSSADRTDYEQY
TRBV19 | ASSIAGTGGYGYT
TRBV4-2 | ASSQEQFYSNQPQH
TRBV20-1 | SARRRDRGLSYEQY
TRBV9 | ASSGREGNTIY
TRBV19 | ASSIDHPRPQH
TRBV7-9 | ASSLVEASGATDTQY
TRBV30 | AWTQVGQGGGYT
TRBV6-5 | ASSYSYPGREQY
TRBV12-3/TRBV12-4 | ASRTGPNSPLH
TRBV15 | ATSIRTSGGETQY
TRBV5-6 | ASSLGQVGGEAF
TRBV6-2/TRBV6-3 | ASSYSRTGGREKLF
TRBV2 | ASRGQLSNYGYT
TRBV7-3 | ASSPRRARVGGELF